These 30 T cell receptor beta chains came from one sample sequenced in a study of OX40 agonist ivuxolimab in advanced cancers. Sequencing used immunoSEQ multiplex PCR; TCRdb keeps in-frame clones, though not all of them. The sample records around 65,000 clones, approximately 91% being singletons. The sample was CD4+ or CD8+ T cells sorted from blood, taken in a trial of the OX40 agonist ivuxolimab. Source of these receptors: an adult with an advanced solid tumor such as melanoma, head and neck, liver or kidney cancer.

This clone was seen a handful of times. Relative to the germline gene, one junction end is altered; a read error may explain this. The gene calls are TRBV4-1 and TRBJ1-3, with D maybe TRBD1 (5 bases). The CDR3 consists of 15 residues. The V gene's germline CDR1 is MGHRA and CDR2 YSYEKL. This CDR3 is CASSQVGGTGNTIYF. Written as DNA, the CDR3 is TGCGCCAGCAGTCAAGTTGGGGGGACTGGAAACACCATATATTTT.

This sequence joins TRBV5-6 and TRBJ2-7; a possible D gene is TRBD2 (6 bases). The V gene's germline CDR1 is SGHDT and CDR2 YYEEEE. V was trimmed by 4 bases and J by 6 bases, leaving 20 bases between them. The CDR3 contains 15 residues. This CDR3 is CASSIGPGGGSEQYF. The CDR3 coding sequence is TGTGCCAGCAGCATAGGTCCGGGCGGAGGGTCCGAGCAGTACTTC.

This chain uses TRBV6-1 with TRBJ1-3; no reliable D call. Germline V gene lookup returns CDR1 MNHNS and CDR2 SASEGT. V lost 8 bases and J 3 bases, leaving 17 bases between the germline ends. The CDR3 runs 15 residues. CDR3 sequence: CASGFQTDVGNTIYF. CDR3 bases: TGTGCCAGCGGATTCCAAACGGACGTTGGAAACACCATATATTTT.

This clone is a singleton in its sample. This CDR3 is also generated by other DNA sequences in the sample. This chain joins TRBV27 and TRBJ2-1; D may be TRBD1 (5 bases). This CDR3 is 13 amino acids long. Germline CDR1 and CDR2: MNHEY and SMNVEV (reference sequence). Trimming left V 6 bases short and J 9 bases short, with 15 bases between. The CDR3 nucleotides read TGTGCCAGCAGCTTAGATAAGGGGTTTGAGCAGTTCTTC. Amino acids: CASSLDKGFEQFF.

CDR3 in DNA: TGTGCCAGTAGTATGGGTGGGTTATTTTACGAGCAGTACTTC. Translated: CASSMGGLFYEQYF. This chain joins TRBV19 and TRBJ2-7; D uncertain. The ends were cut back, 3 bases at V and 4 bases at J, with 13 bases in the middle. CDR3 length: 14 amino acids. Germline V gene data show CDR1 as LNHDA and CDR2 as SQIVND (reference sequence).

This chain joins TRBV27 and TRBJ2-1; no reliable D call. The germline V and J ends were trimmed by 4 bases and 0 bases, with 10 bases remaining between them. Germline values: CDR1 MNHEY, CDR2 SMNVEV (reference sequence). The length of the CDR3 is 15 residues. The CDR3 sequence: CASSSGGYSYNEQFF. CDR3 nucleotides: TGTGCCAGCAGTTCTGGCGGCTACTCCTACAATGAGCAGTTCTTC.

Only one count was recorded for this clone. The V call is TRBV7-8, the J call TRBJ2-1; 10 nucleotides match TRBD1. Germline V gene sequence: CDR1 SGHVS, CDR2 FQNEAQ. Germline trimming cut 6 bases from V and 8 bases from J; bases unmatched to any gene: 7. The CDR3 is 14 amino acids. CDR3 sequence reads: CASSGRQGAYEQFF. CDR3 in DNA: TGTGCCAGCAGTGGGAGACAGGGGGCGTATGAGCAGTTCTTC.

The gene calls are TRBV4-1 and TRBJ1-1, with D maybe TRBD1 (5 bases). The V and J ends lost 0 bases and 11 bases respectively, with 7 bases between them. This CDR3 region has 11 residues. Germline loops: CDR1 MGHRA, CDR2 YSYEKL. As DNA, the CDR3 is TGCGCCAGCAGCCAAGAGGGGGGTGCTTTCTTT. Translating it yields CASSQEGGAFF.

The chain links TRBV7-9 to TRBJ2-7, with D possibly TRBD1 on 5 matching bases. This CDR3 has 14 amino acids. Germline V gene sequence: CDR1 SEHNR, CDR2 FQNEAQ (reference sequence). Trimming shortened V by 5 bases and J by 2 bases, and 13 bases separated the two germline ends. CDR3 amino acids: CASSPVTDPYEQYF. The CDR3 DNA reads TGTGCCAGCAGCCCAGTGACAGACCCCTACGAGCAGTACTTC.

V usage is TRBV5-6 and J usage is TRBJ2-1; TRBD1 matches at 9 bases. The CDR3 totals 13 residues. With 5 bases clipped from V and 6 bases from J, the junction kept 3 bases outside the gene matches. Germline values: CDR1 SGHDT, CDR2 YYEEEE. This CDR3 reads CASSWDRANEQFF. In DNA form, the CDR3 reads TGTGCCAGCAGTTGGGACAGGGCCAATGAGCAGTTCTTC.

This sequence joins TRBV7-9 and TRBJ2-7, with 7 positions matching TRBD1. Germline CDR1 and CDR2: SEHNR and FQNEAQ (reference sequence). The CDR3 sequence is 13 residues long. V dropped 6 bases and J dropped 3; count of bases not matched to a gene: 5. This chain's CDR3 is CASRGDSYYEQYF. The CDR3 region has the DNA TGTGCCAGCAGAGGGGACAGTTACTACGAGCAGTACTTC.

The rearrangement uses TRBV2 and TRBJ1-3; D remains unclear. This CDR3 contains 14 residues. Germline lookup yields CDR1 SNHLY and CDR2 FYNNEI. V was clipped by 6 bases and J by 0 bases, with 9 bases between them. In DNA, the CDR3 is TGTGCCAGCAGGGTGATTAGCTCTGGAAACACCATATATTTT. It yields the protein CASRVISSGNTIYF.

J is TRBJ2-7 and V is TRBV11-2, with 7 bases matching TRBD1. V shed 3 bases, J shed 5 bases, and the junction held 10 bases outside the gene matches. This CDR3 is built from 15 residues. Germline CDR1 and CDR2: SGHAT and FQNNGV. DNA for the CDR3: TGTGCCAGCAGCTTCAGGGGGACCTCTTTCGACGAGCAGTACTTC. It is translated as CASSFRGTSFDEQYF.

The V call is TRBV15, the J call TRBJ2-1; D is uncertain. V gave up 1 base and J gave up 10 bases, with 5 bases separating them. In germline, CDR1 is LNHNV, CDR2 YYDKDF (reference sequence). The CDR3 has 11 residues. The CDR3 nucleotides are TGTGCCACCAGCAGAGGATACGAGCAGTTCTTC. Amino acids: CATSRGYEQFF.

This clone was seen only a few times. This CDR3 is CASSLEDNSPLHF. The CDR3 bases are TGTGCCAGCAGCCTGGAGGATAATTCACCCCTCCACTTT. The chain recombines TRBV11-2 with TRBJ1-6; unclear D gene. V was shortened by 5 bases and J by 5 bases, with 7 bases between the two germline ends. Germline values: CDR1 SGHAT, CDR2 FQNNGV. The CDR3 totals 13 residues.

This sequence joins TRBV7-9 and TRBJ2-1; 7 bases agree with TRBD2. CDR1 and CDR2 from the germline V gene are SEHNR and FQNEAQ (reference sequence). This CDR3 is built from 14 residues. V lost 5 bases and J lost 5; bases outside the gene matches: 6. Written as DNA, the CDR3 is TGTGCCAGCAGCCCACCACGGGGGGACAATGAGCAGTTCTTC. Its protein product is CASSPPRGDNEQFF.

This clone has a single count. The V call is TRBV19, the J call TRBJ1-5; 11 nucleotides align to TRBD1. Looked up from germline, CDR1 is LNHDA and CDR2 is SQIVND (reference sequence). V gave up 7 bases and J gave up 5 bases; unmatched junction bases: 7. CDR3 length: 15 amino acids. In DNA, the CDR3 is TGTGCCAGTATTCCCGGGACAGGGGGGGATCAGCCCCAGCATTTT. Protein sequence: CASIPGTGGDQPQHF.

This clone has a handful of counts. V is TRBV7-9 and J is TRBJ2-1, with D tentatively TRBD1 or TRBD2 (5 bases each). The CDR3 has 16 amino acids. The germline CDR1 and CDR2 sequences are SEHNR and FQNEAQ (reference sequence). Trimming removed 5 bases from V and 7 bases from J, with 21 bases in between. CDR3 in amino acids: CASSVVDYGARNEQFF. The CDR3 coding sequence is TGTGCCAGCAGCGTAGTTGACTACGGGGCTCGGAATGAGCAGTTCTTC.

V and J are TRBV6-6 and TRBJ1-1, with unresolved D. V lost 0 bases to trimming and J lost 6 bases, with 8 bases between them. The CDR3 runs to 13 residues. Germline V gene lookup returns CDR1 MNHNY and CDR2 SVGAGI (reference sequence). CDR3 loop: CASSYSNPAEAFF. The CDR3 nucleotides are TGTGCCAGCAGTTACTCGAATCCCGCTGAAGCTTTCTTT.

In this sample, this clone turned up once. The J gene is TRBJ2-3, the V gene TRBV14; no clear D. Trimming shortened V by 2 bases and J by 6 bases, and 15 bases separated the two germline ends. This CDR3 is built from 15 residues. CDR1 is SGHDN and CDR2 is FVKESK in the germline V gene. CDR3 sequence: CASSQRSYPVDTQYF. CDR3 bases: TGTGCCAGCAGCCAACGCTCGTACCCCGTCGATACGCAGTATTTT.

This clone has just one count. The chain uses TRBV13 and TRBJ2-1; D possibly corresponds to TRBD1 (6 bases). The ends were cut back, 5 bases at V and 10 bases at J, with 15 bases in the middle. The germline gives CDR1 PRHDT, CDR2 FYEKMQ (reference sequence). The CDR3 runs to 13 residues. The CDR3 sequence: CASSLPTGWEQFF. The CDR3 DNA follows: TGTGCCAGCAGCCTTCCGACAGGTTGGGAGCAGTTCTTC.

The chain employs TRBV10-1 and TRBJ2-2; no definite D call. The CDR3 sequence is 14 residues long. Germline V CDR1 and CDR2: WNHNN, SYGVQD (reference sequence). V lost 0 bases, J lost 4 bases, and 6 bases lay in between. The CDR3 region has the DNA TGCGCCAGCAGTGAGTCGATAAGCACCGGGGAGCTGTTTTTT. Its protein product is CASSESISTGELFF.

The rearrangement uses TRBV28 and TRBJ1-6; D possibly corresponds to TRBD1 (5 bases). Germline lookup yields CDR1 MDHEN and CDR2 SYDVKM. V gave up 7 bases and J gave up 2 bases, with 12 bases separating them. The CDR3 is made up of 15 amino acids. The CDR3 sequence: CASTLGGAYNSPLHF. The CDR3, as DNA: TGTGCCAGCACTCTTGGGGGGGCCTATAATTCACCCCTCCACTTT.

The table lists this clone with a count of one. V and J are TRBV2 and TRBJ1-4, with D hard to call. Trimming pared 4 bases from V and 0 bases from J, leaving 15 bases between. CDR3 length: 17 residues. Germline lookup yields CDR1 SNHLY and CDR2 FYNNEI. CDR3 DNA: TGTGCCAGCAGTGGACTCCATTCAACCGCAACTAATGAAAAACTGTTTTTT. Protein sequence: CASSGLHSTATNEKLFF. Together with reference TRBV2 and TRBJ1-4, the CDR3 gives the full variable domain: EPEVTQTPSHQVTQMGQEVILRCVPISNHLYFYWYRQILGQKVEFLVSFYNNEISEKSEIFDDQFSVERPDGSNFTLKIRSTKLEDSAMYFCASSGLHSTATNEKLFFGSGTQLSVL.

This CDR3 reads CASSQEDGRNTEAFF. The CDR3 coding sequence is TGCGCCAGCAGCCAAGAAGACGGACGGAACACTGAAGCTTTCTTT. This sequence joins TRBV4-1 and TRBJ1-1; D gene uncertain. V dropped 0 bases and J dropped 1 base, with 9 bases sitting between them. CDR3 length: 15 amino acids. From germline, CDR1 is MGHRA and CDR2 YSYEKL.

The V gene is TRBV4-1, the J gene TRBJ1-6, with no clear D. Trimming cost V 1 base and J 8 bases, with 12 bases left between them. The CDR3 spans 15 residues. Germline values: CDR1 MGHRA, CDR2 YSYEKL. The CDR3 bases are TGCGCCAGCAGCCAAGGGCCCACCACCTATTCACCCCTCCACTTT. This translates into CASSQGPTTYSPLHF.

The chain has TRBV7-9 and TRBJ1-4, with D hard to call. V was clipped by 2 bases and J by 0 bases, with 4 bases between them. The CDR3 length is 14 residues. Per the germline V gene, CDR1 is SEHNR and CDR2 is FQNEAQ (reference sequence). The DNA of the CDR3 is TGTGCCAGCAGCTTACTTGCAACTAATGAAAAACTGTTTTTT. Protein sequence: CASSLLATNEKLFF.

This clone has only one observation. The DNA of the CDR3 is TGCGCCAGCAGCTTGTGGACAGATCAAGAGACCCAGTACTTC. Translating gives CASSLWTDQETQYF. The chain carries TRBV5-1 and TRBJ2-5, with TRBD1 as a possible D gene (6 bases). Trimming took 1 base from V and 2 from J, leaving 9 bases between them. The germline CDR1 and CDR2 sequences are SGHRS and YFSETQ. The CDR3 is made up of 14 amino acids.

V gene TRBV9 combines with J gene TRBJ2-7; D uncertain. V was shortened by 0 bases and J by 6 bases, with 7 bases between the two germline ends. The length of the CDR3 is 12 residues. From germline, CDR1 is SGDLS and CDR2 YYNGEE. This CDR3 reads CASSVGGAEQYF. The CDR3 DNA reads as TGTGCCAGCAGCGTAGGTGGTGCCGAGCAGTACTTC.

V gene TRBV5-4 combines with J gene TRBJ2-1; D call uncertain. The CDR3 totals 11 residues. Trimming left V 2 bases short and J 10 bases short, with 7 bases between. The germline V gene encodes CDR1 SGHNT and CDR2 YYREEE (reference sequence). DNA of the CDR3: TGTGCCAGCAGCTTAGGCCCCGAGCAGTTCTTC. This gives the protein CASSLGPEQFF.